This T cell receptor (beta chain) appears in the sequencing data of a study of brain T cells in children with intractable seizures. Study results and caveats: Clones missing pre-surgery may reflect undersampling of that blood sample.

In regard to this clone: Its antigen is as yet unknown.

The method was immunoSEQ multiplex PCR; TCRdb's version includes in-frame clones alone and lacks a portion of them. The sample yields about 350,000 clones, 93% seen once. The CDR3 extends over 14 amino acids. Per the germline V gene, CDR1 is SGHVS and CDR2 is FQNEAQ. Trimming pared 1 base from V and 3 bases from J, leaving 9 bases between. Time point: blood from clinic visit 5 months post-surgery; TSC patient then seizure free. This chain connects TRBV7-8 to TRBJ1-2; D gene uncertain. The clonotype comes from a boy less than two years old with tuberous sclerosis and intractable seizures. Material: peripheral blood, obtained less than 6 months after surgery. CDR3 sequence reads: CASSLGGSYYGYTF. The CDR3 DNA reads as TGTGCCAGCAGCTTAGGGGGAAGCTACTATGGCTACACCTTC. Supplemented by reference TRBV7-8 and TRBJ1-2, the full variable domain reads GAGVSQSPRYKVAKRGQDVALRCDPISGHVSLFWYQQALGQGPEFLTYFQNEAQLDKSGLPSDRFFAERPEGSVSTLKIQRTQQEDSAVYLCASSLGGSYYGYTFGSGTRLTVV.